Listed below are T cell receptor beta chains from one sample, sequenced in a study of blood T cell repertoires in COVID-19. Assay: immunoSEQ multiplex PCR; the TCRdb copy retains only in-frame clones and omits some. The sample consists of some 200,000 clones, 65% to 85% of them appearing once. What was sequenced was peripheral blood. Receptors originate from a human donor in a cohort sampled during active COVID-19. Both conserved end residues are part of each CDR3. Not every row has a clone size; where given, it reads once, few, many or a size class.

V	J	size	CDR3
TRBV2	TRBJ1-2	-	CAESSGQKGYTF
TRBV2	TRBJ1-2	-	CASSEGTGPHYGYTF
TRBV6-4	TRBJ1-1	few	CASAPGTENTEAFF
TRBV19	TRBJ2-7	-	CASSGGLAGRVYF
TRBV2	TRBJ2-7	-	CASSEALQRTPHF
TRBV3-1/TRBV3-2	TRBJ2-7	-	CASSRGLAGGNSYEQYF
TRBV2	TRBJ2-2	-	CASNSGGNTGELFF
TRBV7-8	TRBJ2-7	-	CASSFSANEQYF
TRBV10-3	TRBJ2-3	-	CAITPSGGSTDTQYF
TRBV7-8	TRBJ1-4	-	CASSFQLSEKLFF
TRBV11-2	TRBJ2-1	-	CASSPRLAGGLPDEQFF
TRBV21-1	TRBJ2-5	-	CASSKVVCGGARVRETQYF
TRBV6-5	TRBJ1-5	-	CASSRGTPYQPQHF
TRBV18	TRBJ2-2	-	CASSPPRLNTGELFF
TRBV9	TRBJ2-7	few	CASSVEMGGGSYEQYF
TRBV7-9	TRBJ2-7	-	CASSISGYGEQYF
TRBV3-1/TRBV3-2	TRBJ1-5	-	CASSQLGVLQPQHF
TRBV5-1	TRBJ1-1	-	CASSVRDRVMNTEAFF
TRBV24-1	TRBJ2-5	-	CATSAFGRGRETQYF
TRBV28	TRBJ2-3	-	CASSLLAGRTDTQYF
TRBV4-1	TRBJ2-5	-	CASSQDQTTEAETQYF
TRBV4-2	TRBJ2-1	once	CASSQDALAGEGNEQFF
TRBV14	TRBJ2-2	once	CASSHPGQGTGAGELFF
TRBV4-1	TRBJ2-7	-	CASSQTGASSYEQYF
TRBV10-3	TRBJ2-7	-	CAISGAPGGYEQYF
TRBV3-1/TRBV3-2	TRBJ2-1	-	CASSQGIRSGRGNEQFF
TRBV19	TRBJ2-5	-	CASSMGGAGETQYF
TRBV24-1	TRBJ2-1	-	CATSAGTSGRNEQFF
TRBV11-3	TRBJ2-7	-	CASSLYGKNHEQYF
TRBV5-1	TRBJ1-3	once	CASSLRTALSGNTIYF
TRBV19	TRBJ1-1	once	CASRWAPGAQNTEAFF
TRBV5-1	TRBJ2-1	-	CASSFWGQGSYNEQFF
TRBV18	TRBJ2-2	once	CASSHSTGELFF
TRBV7-9	TRBJ2-7	-	CASSLVAGPSYEQYF
TRBV13	TRBJ1-1	-	CASSLRPDSPGAFEAFF
TRBV19	TRBJ1-2	-	CASSRMTGTGAYGYTF